This T cell receptor beta chain was sequenced for a study of blood T cell repertoires in COVID-19. Looking at the study overall: The United States, Italy and Spain provided the acute and convalescent COVID-19 samples.

Per the original data handling: Nucleated cell counts were estimated from reference gene primer amplification. Assay used: immunoSEQ multiplex PCR; TCRdb lists only in-frame clones, some missing. V and J calls and clone size are as listed in that table; D and trimming were resolved from the DNA. This sample has roughly 160,000 clones, with 82% found just once. Trimming took 0 bases from V and 4 from J, leaving 22 bases between them. This CDR3 has 18 residues. Per germline, CDR1 SGHNT and CDR2 YYREEE (reference sequence). The chain uses TRBV5-4 and TRBJ1-2; a weak D match, TRBD1 (6 bases). The source of this sequence is a woman of 80 years or more with active or convalescent COVID-19. Input material: peripheral blood. CDR3 sequence reads: CASSLAGRGLSIIYGYTF. The CDR3 DNA reads as TGTGCCAGCAGCTTGGCGGGCAGGGGTCTTAGTATAATCTATGGCTACACCTTC.